The clone carrying this TCR beta chain came up a few times. Its target is not known. This record comes from a study of beta chain features in type 1 diabetes. At the level of the study: Patient and healthy donor groups were alike in age, gender and cell yields.

Study-level points and caveats: The analysis here could not establish whether HLA type shapes TCRB rearrangement.

Expressed TCRB transcripts were sequenced after all isolated RNA was converted to cDNA. Some 3.6 million reads on average were seen across naive, central memory and regulatory T cell samples. Sequencing used immunoSEQ multiplex PCR; TCRdb keeps in-frame clones, though not all of them. Among hundreds of thousands of clones listed, approximately 15% were seen once. V was shortened by 1 base and J by 0 bases, with 22 bases between the two germline ends. Per germline, CDR1 SGHDT and CDR2 YYEEEE. CDR3 length: 19 amino acids. The origin of this receptor is a man aged 25-45 years in good health. Sample: naive CD4+ T cells from blood. The rearrangement uses TRBV5-6 and TRBJ1-1; TRBD1 is a possible D gene (6 bases). The CDR3 DNA follows: TGTGCCAGCAGCTTGTTGGGTCGGTGGGACACTAAAGTGAACACTGAAGCTTTCTTT. It translates to CASSLLGRWDTKVNTEAFF.